Listed below are T cell receptor beta chains from one sample, sequenced in a study of blood T cell repertoires in COVID-19. Method: immunoSEQ multiplex PCR; TCRdb's copy keeps in-frame clones and lacks some. The table records about 320,000 clones, over 75% of them present only once. Input material: PBMCs or T cells enriched from blood (not recorded which). The source is a woman aged 18-29 years who had recovered from COVID-19. Both conserved end residues are part of each CDR3. The D gene is left open where the match is weak. Clone size appears in some rows only: once, few, many, or a class for an expanded clone.

-	TRBD1	TRBV18	TRBJ1-2	TGTGCCAGCTCACGCACAGGGGGCGAGGTTGGCTACACCTTC	CASSRTGGEVGYTF
-	TRBD2	TRBV7-9	TRBJ2-7	TGTGCCACTCGGGGGGGAACTTCTACGCAGCAGTACTTC	CATRGGTSTQQYF
once	TRBD1	TRBV4-1	TRBJ2-2	TGCGCCAGCAGCCAGCCGAGGGACAGACACACCGGGGAGCTGTTTTTT	CASSQPRDRHTGELFF
-	-	TRBV10-3	TRBJ1-3	TGTGCCATCAGCTCCCACTCCGCTTCGGGGGGAAACACCATATATTTT	CAISSHSASGGNTIYF
-	-	TRBV11-2	TRBJ1-1	TGTGCCAGCAGCTCATATACGCAGACAGAGCACGGACTAAACACTGAAGCTTTCTTT	CASSSYTQTEHGLNTEAFF
once	-	TRBV7-2	TRBJ2-5	TGTGCCAGCAGCTTAGTCGGGGGTAGCCGGGAGACCCAGTACTTC	CASSLVGGSRETQYF
-	TRBD2	TRBV27	TRBJ2-1	TGTGCCAGCAGTTTTCGGGCGACTAGCGGGAGGAATGAGCAGTTCTTC	CASSFRATSGRNEQFF
-	-	TRBV7-9	TRBJ1-2	TGTGCCAGCAGCTTAGCGCGGGCCGGGAGGCTAGGCTACACCTTC	CASSLARAGRLGYTF
-	TRBD1	TRBV5-1	TRBJ1-6	TGCGCCAGCAGCTTGACAGGGGGTGAAAATTCACCCCTCCACTTT	CASSLTGGENSPLHF
-	TRBD1	TRBV7-8	TRBJ2-7	TGTGCCAGCAGCCCTTCGGGACAGCTATCATACGAGCAGTACTTC	CASSPSGQLSYEQYF
-	TRBD1	TRBV4-1	TRBJ2-7	TGCGCCAGCAGCCAGGAACGACAGGGGATCTACGAGCAGTACTTC	CASSQERQGIYEQYF
once	-	TRBV7-3	TRBJ2-6	TGTGCCAGCAGCAAGGAGGGGCTCGGGGCCAACGTCCTGACTTTC	CASSKEGLGANVLTF
-	TRBD2	TRBV18	TRBJ2-7	TGTGCCAGCTCACCACCTGGACTAGGCTCCTACGAGCAGTACTTC	CASSPPGLGSYEQYF
once	-	TRBV28	TRBJ1-2	TGTGCCAGCAGTTTGGCGGGGGGCGCAAGCTATGGCTACACCTTC	CASSLAGGASYGYTF
-	TRBD1	TRBV28	TRBJ1-6	TGTGCCAGCAGTTTAAGCAGGGGGAATTCACCCCTCCACTTT	CASSLSRGNSPLHF
once	TRBD2	TRBV7-3	TRBJ2-2	TGTGCCAGCAGCTTAGTATCCGGGAGGGCCGGGGCCGGGGAGCTGTTTTTT	CASSLVSGRAGAGELFF
-	-	TRBV19	TRBJ2-1	TGTGCCAGTAGTATGGGAGAGCCCTCCACTTACAATGAGCAGTTCTTC	CASSMGEPSTYNEQFF
-	-	TRBV11-3	TRBJ1-1	TGTGCCAGCAGCTTCGCCCGGGGCACTGAAGCTTTCTTT	CASSFARGTEAFF
-	-	TRBV28	TRBJ1-2	TGTGCCAGCAGTTTGGCCAGTACACCGATCTATGGCTACACCTTC	CASSLASTPIYGYTF
-	TRBD2	TRBV3-1/TRBV3-2	TRBJ2-7	TGTGCCAGCAGCCCTACTAGCGGGGTCGGCGGCGAGCAGTACTTC	CASSPTSGVGGEQYF
-	-	TRBV4-1	TRBJ1-2	TGCGCCAGCAGCCAAGAAAAGGGTCGGGGCTATGGCTACACCTTC	CASSQEKGRGYGYTF
once	TRBD2	TRBV30	TRBJ2-3	TGTGCCTGGAGGCGGACTAGCAGGGCAGATACGCAGTATTTT	CAWRRTSRADTQYF
many	-	TRBV5-1	TRBJ2-7	TGCGCCAGCAGCTTATCTCCGGACTTTGAATACGAGCAGTACTTC	CASSLSPDFEYEQYF
-	TRBD2	TRBV6-5	TRBJ2-3	TGTGCCAGCAGTTTCCTGACTAGCGGGAGCACAGATACGCAGTATTTT	CASSFLTSGSTDTQYF
-	TRBD1	TRBV7-9	TRBJ1-2	TGTGCCAGCAGCTTAGGCCCAGGGGGTCACTATGGCTACACCTTC	CASSLGPGGHYGYTF
-	-	TRBV24-1	TRBJ2-5	TGTGCCACCAGTGTCCCGGCAGGGGCACAAGAGACCCAGTACTTC	CATSVPAGAQETQYF
few	-	TRBV10-1	TRBJ1-5	TGCGCCAGCAGTGCCAGAATTCCCAGGGTATACAGAAATAGCAATCAGCCCCAGCATTTT	CASSARIPRVYRNSNQPQHF
-	TRBD1	TRBV2	TRBJ1-4	TGTGCCAGCAGCGTGGGACAGCCGAATGAAAAACTGTTTTTT	CASSVGQPNEKLFF
-	-	TRBV19	TRBJ2-3	TGTGCCAGTAGTATATTGATTAGCAAAGATACGCAGTATTTT	CASSILISKDTQYF
-	TRBD2	TRBV6-1	TRBJ2-2	TGTGCCAGCAGTGTAGCGGGAGGGGGCACCGGGGAGCTGTTTTTT	CASSVAGGGTGELFF